Described below is a single TCR beta chain sequence and its context. What it binds is not known. Only healthy Caucasians were enrolled as donors. The data originate from a study of identical twins. Study-level points and caveats: Donors were not followed over many years; analysis was cross-sectional.

After template switching added a universal primer site, the resulting cDNA carried unique molecular identifiers. TCRdb reanalysed the 5' RACE reads using MiXCR and keeps one entry per CDR3 protein. Here the sample spans 700,000 to 950,000 distinct CDR3 sequences, roughly an eighth being singletons. V was shortened by 1 base and J by 10 bases, with 12 bases between the two germline ends. This CDR3 region has 13 residues. Germline assignment: CDR1 SGHRS and CDR2 YFSETQ. The same sample was also used in a study of yellow fever vaccine responses in identical twins.

This TCR was sampled from a woman younger than 35 in good health. The sequencing input was PBMCs. The chain recombines TRBV5-1 with TRBJ2-1, with D possibly matching TRBD2 (5 bases). For the CDR3, the DNA is TGCGCCAGCAGCTTGTCACTAGTGGGGGAGCAGTTCTTC. Amino acids: CASSLSLVGEQFF.